This T cell receptor beta chain was sequenced in a study of T cells after posttransplantation cyclophosphamide. Overall study results and limits: Skin or GI-infiltrating T cells shared few TRB sequences with blood.

The CDR3 contains 14 residues. Germline-derived CDR1 and CDR2 are SGHRS and YFSETQ. J gave up 6 bases and V 0 bases, and 3 bases lay outside the gene matches. In its sample, this clone was seen many times. Its specificity is not known. TCRdb's table, derived via immunoSEQ multiplex PCR, lists solely in-frame clones and lacks some. Singletons are absent from the sample, which has some 39,000 clones. The sequenced material came from PBMCs. V and J are TRBV5-1 and TRBJ2-7, with TRBD2 matching 10 bases. The sequence derives from a girl aged 10-17 years in good health, CMV-negative, and a related stem cell transplant donor. This CDR3 is CASSLERGGSEQYF. In DNA form, the CDR3 reads TGCGCCAGCAGCTTGGAGCGGGGGGGAAGCGAGCAGTACTTC. The whole variable domain, remainder taken from reference TRBV5-1 and TRBJ2-7, is KAGVTQTPRYLIKTRGQQVTLSCSPISGHRSVSWYQQTPGQGLQFLFEYFSETQRNKGNFPGRFSGRQFSNSRSEMNVSTLELGDSALYLCASSLERGGSEQYFGPGTRLTVT.